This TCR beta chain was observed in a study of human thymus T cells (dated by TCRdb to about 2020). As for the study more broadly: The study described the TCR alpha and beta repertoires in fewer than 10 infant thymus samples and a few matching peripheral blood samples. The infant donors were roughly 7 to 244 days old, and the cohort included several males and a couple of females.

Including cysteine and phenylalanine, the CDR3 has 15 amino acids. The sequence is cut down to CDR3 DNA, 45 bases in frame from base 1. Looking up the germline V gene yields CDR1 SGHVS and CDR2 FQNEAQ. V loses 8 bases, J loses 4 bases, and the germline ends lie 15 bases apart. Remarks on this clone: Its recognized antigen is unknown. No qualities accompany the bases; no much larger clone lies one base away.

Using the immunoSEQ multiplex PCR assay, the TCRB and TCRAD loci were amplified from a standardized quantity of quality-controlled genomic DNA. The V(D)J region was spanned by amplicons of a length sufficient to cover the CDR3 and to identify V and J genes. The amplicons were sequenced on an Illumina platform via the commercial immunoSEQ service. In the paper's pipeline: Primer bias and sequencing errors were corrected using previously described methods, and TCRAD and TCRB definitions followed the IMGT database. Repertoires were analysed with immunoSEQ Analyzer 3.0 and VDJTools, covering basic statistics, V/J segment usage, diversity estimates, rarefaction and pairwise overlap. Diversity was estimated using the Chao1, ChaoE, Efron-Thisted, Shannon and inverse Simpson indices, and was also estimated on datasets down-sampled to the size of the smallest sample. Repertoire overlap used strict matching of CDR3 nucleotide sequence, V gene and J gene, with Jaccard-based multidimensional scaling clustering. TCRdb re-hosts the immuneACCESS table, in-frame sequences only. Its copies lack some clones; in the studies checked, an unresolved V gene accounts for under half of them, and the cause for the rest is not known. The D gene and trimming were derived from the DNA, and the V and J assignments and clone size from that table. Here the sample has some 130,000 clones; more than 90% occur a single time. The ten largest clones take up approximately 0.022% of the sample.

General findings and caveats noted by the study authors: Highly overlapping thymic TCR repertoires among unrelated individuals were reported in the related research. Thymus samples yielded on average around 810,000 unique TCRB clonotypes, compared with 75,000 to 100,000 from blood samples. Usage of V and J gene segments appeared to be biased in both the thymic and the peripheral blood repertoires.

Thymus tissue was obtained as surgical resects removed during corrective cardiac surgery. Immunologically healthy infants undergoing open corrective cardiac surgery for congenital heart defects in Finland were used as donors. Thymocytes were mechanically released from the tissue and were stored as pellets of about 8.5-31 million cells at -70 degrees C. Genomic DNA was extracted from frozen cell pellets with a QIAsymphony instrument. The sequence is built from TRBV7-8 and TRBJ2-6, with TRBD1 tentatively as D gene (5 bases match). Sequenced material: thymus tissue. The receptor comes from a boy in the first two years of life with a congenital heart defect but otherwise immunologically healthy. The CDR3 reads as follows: CASALGAAGANVLTF. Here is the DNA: TGTGCCAGCGCCCTAGGGGCGGCCGGGGCCAACGTCCTGACTTTC.